This is a list of T cell receptor beta chains from one sample in a study of blood T cell repertoires in COVID-19. Produced via immunoSEQ multiplex PCR; TCRdb's table is partial and in-frame only. The sample includes 15,000 to 20,000 clones, 65% to 85% of them seen just once. Sequencing was done on a sample of peripheral blood. The receptors were sampled from a human donor in a cohort sampled during active COVID-19. Each CDR3 is given with its conserved first and last residue. The D gene is left open where the match is weak. Clone size is given for some rows only: seen once, a few or many times, or a class if the clone is expanded.

v_gene: TRBV5-6; abundance: .; d_gene: .; j_gene: TRBJ2-5; CDR3nt: TGTGCCAGCAGCCAAGGGACTCTTCTGGAGACCCAGTACTTC; CDR3aa: CASSQGTLLETQYF
v_gene: TRBV6-1; abundance: .; d_gene: .; j_gene: TRBJ1-5; CDR3nt: TGTGCCAGCAGTGAAACCAGTAATCAGCCCCAGCATTTT; CDR3aa: CASSETSNQPQHF
v_gene: TRBV2; abundance: .; d_gene: TRBD1; j_gene: TRBJ1-5; CDR3nt: TGTGCCAGCAGCGTGACCGGGACAGGGAGAAATCAGCCCCAGCATTTT; CDR3aa: CASSVTGTGRNQPQHF
v_gene: TRBV18; abundance: .; d_gene: .; j_gene: TRBJ2-7; CDR3nt: TGTGCCAGCTCACCCATGGGGGGACTGCAAAACGAGCAGTACTTC; CDR3aa: CASSPMGGLQNEQYF
v_gene: TRBV29-1; abundance: .; d_gene: TRBD1; j_gene: TRBJ1-1; CDR3nt: TGCAGCGTATCTACAGGGGCCCTGGGTGAAGCTTTCTTT; CDR3aa: CSVSTGALGEAFF
v_gene: TRBV12-3/TRBV12-4; abundance: .; d_gene: TRBD1; j_gene: TRBJ2-1; CDR3nt: TGTGCCAGCCGGACAGGGCAGGACGAGCAGTTCTTC; CDR3aa: CASRTGQDEQFF
v_gene: TRBV5-5; abundance: .; d_gene: .; j_gene: TRBJ2-7; CDR3nt: TGTGCCAGCAGATCTGACGGGGCCTACGAGCAGTACTTC; CDR3aa: CASRSDGAYEQYF
v_gene: TRBV19; abundance: .; d_gene: TRBD1; j_gene: TRBJ2-7; CDR3nt: TGTGCCACGCGCCCTCCGGGACAGGGAAGCTACGAGCAGTACTTC; CDR3aa: CATRPPGQGSYEQYF
v_gene: TRBV3-1/TRBV3-2; abundance: .; d_gene: .; j_gene: TRBJ1-5; CDR3nt: TGTGCCAGCAGCCAAGATAGGGGGGGCTCTCAACATTTT; CDR3aa: CASSQDRGGSQHF
v_gene: TRBV6-2/TRBV6-3; abundance: .; d_gene: .; j_gene: TRBJ1-1; CDR3nt: TGTGCCAGCAGTTATGGGTATAATTGGCGGTTTAACACTGAAGCTTTCTTT; CDR3aa: CASSYGYNWRFNTEAFF
v_gene: TRBV10-3; abundance: once; d_gene: .; j_gene: TRBJ2-2; CDR3nt: TGTGCCATCAGTACTGAACGGGGGTCCGGGGAGCTGTTTTTT; CDR3aa: CAISTERGSGELFF
v_gene: TRBV5-4; abundance: .; d_gene: .; j_gene: TRBJ1-1; CDR3nt: TGTGCCAGCAGCTTGGACCGGGTCACCCCGCGCGACACTGAAGCTTTCTTT; CDR3aa: CASSLDRVTPRDTEAFF
v_gene: TRBV5-4; abundance: few; d_gene: .; j_gene: TRBJ1-1; CDR3nt: TGTGCCAGCAGCAAATACAGGGAAACGAACACTGAAGCTTTCTTT; CDR3aa: CASSKYRETNTEAFF
v_gene: TRBV25-1; abundance: .; d_gene: .; j_gene: TRBJ2-7; CDR3nt: TGTGCCAGCAGTGAACCCGGGACATCGGGGGAGCAGTACTTC; CDR3aa: CASSEPGTSGEQYF
v_gene: TRBV28; abundance: .; d_gene: .; j_gene: TRBJ2-1; CDR3nt: TGTGCCAGCAGTTACTCACTACTACGGAGGCCTGAGCAGTTCTTC; CDR3aa: CASSYSLLRRPEQFF
v_gene: TRBV28; abundance: .; d_gene: TRBD1; j_gene: TRBJ2-2; CDR3nt: TGTGCCAGCAGTTTGCGGCAGGGGGCAGGCACCGGGGAGCTGTTTTTT; CDR3aa: CASSLRQGAGTGELFF
v_gene: TRBV2; abundance: .; d_gene: TRBD1; j_gene: TRBJ1-1; CDR3nt: TGTGCCAGCAGACAGGGGCAAGTGGGGGGTGGGGCTTTCTTT; CDR3aa: CASRQGQVGGGAFF
v_gene: TRBV24-1; abundance: once; d_gene: .; j_gene: TRBJ2-2; CDR3nt: TGTGCCACCAGTGACCCTATTCAGGTTACCGGGGAGCTGTTTTTT; CDR3aa: CATSDPIQVTGELFF
v_gene: TRBV7-2; abundance: medium-sized; d_gene: TRBD2; j_gene: TRBJ2-7; CDR3nt: TGTGCCAGCAGCTTACAGCGGGGCTCCTACGAGCAGTACTTC; CDR3aa: CASSLQRGSYEQYF
v_gene: TRBV7-2; abundance: once; d_gene: .; j_gene: TRBJ2-7; CDR3nt: TGTGCCAGCAGCCTAATCCGAGAGCAGTACTTC; CDR3aa: CASSLIREQYF
v_gene: TRBV7-8; abundance: .; d_gene: TRBD2; j_gene: TRBJ2-7; CDR3nt: TGTGCCAGCAGCTTAGTTGGCGGGAGCTCCTACGAGCAGTACTTC; CDR3aa: CASSLVGGSSYEQYF
v_gene: TRBV9; abundance: .; d_gene: TRBD2; j_gene: TRBJ2-3; CDR3nt: TGTGCCAGCAGCGCAGGACGGGGGGGGCCGGCGAGGTCGAGCACAGATACGCAGTATTTT; CDR3aa: CASSAGRGGPARSSTDTQYF
v_gene: TRBV19; abundance: few; d_gene: .; j_gene: TRBJ1-2; CDR3nt: TGTGCCAGTAGCGGGAACCGCTATGGCTACACCTTC; CDR3aa: CASSGNRYGYTF
v_gene: TRBV4-1; abundance: few; d_gene: .; j_gene: TRBJ1-2; CDR3nt: TGCGCCAGCAGCCAAGAATCAGGCAACTCGGTTTTTACTGGCTACACCTTC; CDR3aa: CASSQESGNSVFTGYTF
v_gene: TRBV13; abundance: .; d_gene: TRBD2; j_gene: TRBJ2-3; CDR3nt: TGTGCCAGCAGCAATGTTGGACTAGCGGGGACTTCAGATACGCAGTATTTT; CDR3aa: CASSNVGLAGTSDTQYF
v_gene: TRBV27; abundance: .; d_gene: TRBD1; j_gene: TRBJ2-7; CDR3nt: TGTGCCAGCAGGAGGCGAGGGGGGACAGGGTGGGGGGAGCAGTACTTC; CDR3aa: CASRRRGGTGWGEQYF
v_gene: TRBV2; abundance: .; d_gene: TRBD1; j_gene: TRBJ2-1; CDR3nt: TGTGCCAGCAGCACGAGACAGGGCAATCCCTACAATGAGCAGTTCTTC; CDR3aa: CASSTRQGNPYNEQFF
v_gene: TRBV5-1; abundance: .; d_gene: TRBD2; j_gene: TRBJ2-6; CDR3nt: TGCGCCAGCAGCCTAGGACTAGCGGCTGTTCGGGGGGCCAACGTCCTGACTTTC; CDR3aa: CASSLGLAAVRGANVLTF
v_gene: TRBV28; abundance: .; d_gene: .; j_gene: TRBJ2-7; CDR3nt: TGTGCCACGTCCCCGCAGGGAATTTTGAACGAGCAGTACTTC; CDR3aa: CATSPQGILNEQYF
v_gene: TRBV3-1/TRBV3-2; abundance: .; d_gene: .; j_gene: TRBJ2-5; CDR3nt: TGTGCCAGCAGCCAAGTAAGGGGAGAGACCCAGTACTTC; CDR3aa: CASSQVRGETQYF
v_gene: TRBV25-1; abundance: .; d_gene: TRBD2; j_gene: TRBJ2-1; CDR3nt: TGTGCCAGCAGTAGGGCTAGCGGTACCTACAATGAGCAGTTCTTC; CDR3aa: CASSRASGTYNEQFF
v_gene: TRBV28; abundance: .; d_gene: TRBD2; j_gene: TRBJ2-1; CDR3nt: TGTGCCAGCAATCGAGCGGGAGCATACAATGAGCAGTTCTTC; CDR3aa: CASNRAGAYNEQFF
v_gene: TRBV18; abundance: .; d_gene: .; j_gene: TRBJ1-3; CDR3nt: TGTGCCAGCTCACCACGGCAGGACTCTGGAAACACCATATATTTT; CDR3aa: CASSPRQDSGNTIYF
v_gene: TRBV14; abundance: .; d_gene: TRBD2; j_gene: TRBJ2-7; CDR3nt: TGTGCCAGCAGCCAGTACGAAGGACTAGCGGGGTCCTACGAGCAGTACTTC; CDR3aa: CASSQYEGLAGSYEQYF
v_gene: TRBV4-1; abundance: .; d_gene: .; j_gene: TRBJ1-5; CDR3nt: TGCGCCAGCAGCCAGACAGGTAATAGCAATCAGCCCCAGCATTTT; CDR3aa: CASSQTGNSNQPQHF
v_gene: TRBV28; abundance: .; d_gene: .; j_gene: TRBJ1-4; CDR3nt: TGTGCCAGCAGTTTCCAGGGGAATGAAAAACTGTTTTTT; CDR3aa: CASSFQGNEKLFF
v_gene: TRBV18; abundance: .; d_gene: TRBD2; j_gene: TRBJ2-1; CDR3nt: TGTGCCAGCTCACCAAAGGGTTGGACTAGTACCGGCAATGAGCAGTTCTTC; CDR3aa: CASSPKGWTSTGNEQFF
v_gene: TRBV4-3; abundance: .; d_gene: .; j_gene: TRBJ1-5; CDR3nt: TGCGCCAGCAGCCAAACTGTGGCAGGGAATCAGCCCCAGCATTTT; CDR3aa: CASSQTVAGNQPQHF
v_gene: TRBV5-1; abundance: .; d_gene: .; j_gene: TRBJ1-3; CDR3nt: TGCGCCAGCAGCTTGGCCCGTCCGAGGGCTGGAAACACCATATATTTT; CDR3aa: CASSLARPRAGNTIYF
v_gene: TRBV19; abundance: medium-sized; d_gene: TRBD2; j_gene: TRBJ2-1; CDR3nt: TGTGCCAGTTCCCGTGGGGGTACTAGCGGGCTAGTCTCCTACAATGAGCAGTTCTTC; CDR3aa: CASSRGGTSGLVSYNEQFF
v_gene: TRBV19; abundance: .; d_gene: TRBD1; j_gene: TRBJ1-5; CDR3nt: TGTGCCAGTAGTTTAACAGGGGCAGCTAGCAATCAGCCCCAGCATTTT; CDR3aa: CASSLTGAASNQPQHF
v_gene: TRBV5-1; abundance: few; d_gene: .; j_gene: TRBJ2-7; CDR3nt: TGCGCCAGCAGCTTGTCCACCGGGAGCTCCTACGAGCAGTACTTC; CDR3aa: CASSLSTGSSYEQYF
v_gene: TRBV6-5; abundance: .; d_gene: .; j_gene: TRBJ2-7; CDR3nt: TGTGCCAGCAGCCAGGACAGCCCCTACGAGCAGTACTTC; CDR3aa: CASSQDSPYEQYF
v_gene: TRBV6-2/TRBV6-3; abundance: few; d_gene: TRBD1; j_gene: TRBJ1-5; CDR3nt: TGTGCCAGCAGCTTCGGGACAGATCAGCCCCAGCATTTT; CDR3aa: CASSFGTDQPQHF
v_gene: TRBV5-1; abundance: .; d_gene: TRBD1; j_gene: TRBJ1-1; CDR3nt: TGCGCCAGCAGCTACAGGGGGGACACTGAAGCTTTCTTT; CDR3aa: CASSYRGDTEAFF